The 32 T cell receptor beta chains in this list originate from one sample, sequenced in a study of OX40 agonist ivuxolimab in advanced cancers. Libraries were prepared by immunoSEQ multiplex PCR; TCRdb keeps only in-frame clonotypes and omits some of them. The table shows over 25,000 clones, with 88% occurring only once. The specimen comprised CD4+ or CD8+ T cells sorted from blood, sampled in a trial of the OX40 agonist ivuxolimab. These receptors were taken from an adult with an advanced solid tumor such as melanoma, head and neck, liver or kidney cancer.

This chain connects TRBV27 to TRBJ2-1; D gene unclear. This CDR3 spans 17 amino acids. The germline gives CDR1 MNHEY, CDR2 SMNVEV (reference sequence). The V and J ends lost 7 bases and 2 bases respectively, with 21 bases between them. The CDR3 region has the DNA TGTGCCAGCACCCCGTCTGGGCCGCTTGGCGCCTACAATGAGCAGTTCTTC. This translates into CASTPSGPLGAYNEQFF.

The chain joins TRBV27 to TRBJ2-1, with 12 bases that match TRBD2. CDR3 length: 19 amino acids. The ends lost 3 bases at V and 5 bases at J; junction bases unmatched: 14. Germline V gene data show CDR1 as MNHEY and CDR2 as SMNVEV (reference sequence). CDR3 DNA: TGTGCCAGCAGTTTTATCGGACTAGCGGGGCCCCTTTTACACAATGAGCAGTTCTTC. It specifies CASSFIGLAGPLLHNEQFF.

This rearrangement joins TRBV29-1 to TRBJ1-3; D is unclear. Germline values: CDR1 SQVTM, CDR2 ANQGSEA. Trimming left V 4 bases short and J 4 bases short, with 11 bases between. This CDR3 region has 13 residues. DNA for the CDR3: TGCAGCGTTGTTTACCCCTCAGGAAACACCATATATTTT. Its translation is CSVVYPSGNTIYF.

In its sample, this clone ranks as large. The rearrangement uses TRBV28 and TRBJ2-1; a weak D match, TRBD2 (5 bases). The germline CDR1 and CDR2 sequences are MDHEN and SYDVKM. CDR3 length: 15 residues. V dropped 2 bases and J dropped 0 bases, with 8 bases sitting between them. The DNA for the CDR3 is TGTGCCAGCAGTTTAACGGGGAGCTCCTACAATGAGCAGTTCTTC. Translated: CASSLTGSSYNEQFF.

V and J are TRBV28 and TRBJ2-7, with 7 positions matching TRBD2. The CDR3 is 14 residues long. Per the germline V gene, CDR1 is MDHEN and CDR2 is SYDVKM. V gave up 5 bases and J gave up 1 base; unmatched junction bases: 5. The CDR3: CASSKAGESYEQYF. Written as DNA, the CDR3 is TGTGCCAGCAGTAAGGCGGGGGAATCCTACGAGCAGTACTTC.

The V call is TRBV27, the J call TRBJ2-7; D is perhaps TRBD1 or TRBD2 (6 bases each). The CDR3 runs 13 residues. Germline V gives CDR1 MNHEY, CDR2 SMNVEV (reference sequence). The ends were cut back, 2 bases at V and 5 bases at J, with 10 bases in the middle. In DNA, the CDR3 is TGTGCCAGCAGTTTAAACGGGGGCCACGAGCAGTACTTC. This gives the protein CASSLNGGHEQYF.

The rearrangement uses TRBV14 and TRBJ2-1; tentative D call: TRBD1 (5 bases). The CDR3 is 14 residues long. Germline V gene sequence: CDR1 SGHDN, CDR2 FVKESK. Trimming pared 4 bases from V and 0 bases from J, leaving 7 bases between. CDR3 DNA sequence: TGTGCCAGCAGCCGGACAAGCTCCTACAATGAGCAGTTCTTC. Its translation is CASSRTSSYNEQFF.

This clone appeared a single time. This sequence joins TRBV7-9 and TRBJ1-2, with 7 positions matching TRBD1. Unmatched junction bases numbered 6, after V lost 1 base and J lost 7 bases. CDR1 is SEHNR and CDR2 is FQNEAQ in the germline V gene (reference sequence). The CDR3 contains 14 residues. The CDR3 reads CASSLGQGGGGYTF. The CDR3 region has the DNA TGTGCCAGCAGCTTAGGACAGGGCGGGGGTGGCTACACCTTC.

The V and J genes are TRBV9 and TRBJ2-1; TRBD1 or TRBD2 may be the D gene (6 bases each). The CDR3 totals 14 residues. Deletions cut 0 bases from V and 7 bases from J, with 11 bases between. The germline CDR1 and CDR2 sequences are SGDLS and YYNGEE. In nucleotides, the CDR3 is TGTGCCAGCAGCGTAGTAGAGGGGGGAAATGAGCAGTTCTTC. Its translation: CASSVVEGGNEQFF.

V usage is TRBV28 and J usage is TRBJ2-7, with a possible D match to TRBD1 (6 bases). The CDR3 extends over 14 amino acids. V dropped 4 bases and J dropped 3 bases, with 13 bases sitting between them. Germline CDR1 reads MDHEN; CDR2 reads SYDVKM. In nucleotides, the CDR3 is TGTGCCAGCAGTTCCCAGGGGTCTCTCTACGAGCAGTACTTC. Its translation: CASSSQGSLYEQYF. The whole variable domain, filled in from reference TRBV28 and TRBJ2-7, reads DVKVTQSSRYLVKRTGEKVFLECVQDMDHENMFWYRQDPGLGLRLIYFSYDVKMKEKGDIPEGYSVSREKKERFSLILESASTNQTSMYLCASSSQGSLYEQYFGPGTRLTVT.

J is TRBJ2-3 and V is TRBV6-6, with 7 positions matching TRBD1. J was trimmed by 5 bases and V by 5 bases; bases with no gene match: 4. CDR3 size: 13 residues. Germline V gene data show CDR1 as MNHNY and CDR2 as SVGAGI (reference sequence). The CDR3 DNA sequence: TGTGCCAGCAGTCTAGCAGGGGGAGATACGCAGTATTTT. Translation: CASSLAGGDTQYF.

The V call is TRBV4-1, the J call TRBJ2-7; the D gene is possibly TRBD2 (5 bases). Deletions cut 0 bases from V and 1 base from J, with 7 bases between. Looked up from germline, CDR1 is MGHRA and CDR2 is YSYEKL. CDR3 length: 14 amino acids. The CDR3 DNA sequence: TGCGCCAGCAGCCAAGAACGGGGTTCCTACGAGCAGTACTTC. Its protein product is CASSQERGSYEQYF.

The chain uses TRBV4-1 and TRBJ2-7; weak D call: TRBD2 (5 bases). Germline CDR1 is MGHRA and CDR2 is YSYEKL. There are 18 residues in the CDR3. Trimming took 0 bases from V and 5 from J, leaving 23 bases between them. The CDR3 here is CASSQDPLGESPFNEQYF. Here the CDR3 DNA reads TGCGCCAGCAGCCAAGATCCACTAGGTGAATCTCCTTTTAACGAGCAGTACTTC.

The rearrangement joins TRBV4-1 to TRBJ1-2; TRBD1 aligns across 7 bases. Trimming removed 5 bases from V and 3 bases from J; junction bases left unmatched: 9. The CDR3 runs to 15 residues. Looked up from germline, CDR1 is MGHRA and CDR2 is YSYEKL. CDR3: CASSATPGTDYGYTF. In DNA, the CDR3 is TGCGCCAGCAGCGCAACTCCCGGGACAGACTATGGCTACACCTTC.

This chain links TRBV6-5 with TRBJ2-3; D might be TRBD2 (5 bases). Trimming pared 2 bases from V and 7 bases from J, leaving 16 bases between. CDR1 MNHEY and CDR2 SVGAGI come from the germline V gene. This CDR3 comprises 15 residues. CDR3 amino acids: CASSYTSQAGHTQYF. In nucleotides, the CDR3 is TGTGCCAGCAGTTACACCTCGCAGGCGGGCCATACGCAGTATTTT.

CDR3 nucleotides: TGTGCCAGCCGGGCAGGGGATGACGCTTTCTTT. Amino acid sequence: CASRAGDDAFF. The chain joins TRBV5-4 to TRBJ1-1, with D possibly TRBD1 on 6 matching bases. The CDR3 consists of 11 residues. Per germline, CDR1 SGHNT and CDR2 YYREEE (reference sequence). V lost 7 bases and J lost 11, with 15 bases in between.

This chain links TRBV30 with TRBJ1-4; 8 positions agree with TRBD1. This CDR3 comprises 16 residues. Trimming took 3 bases from V and 4 from J; bases not matched to a gene: 10. CDR1 and CDR2 from the germline V gene are GTSNPN and SVGIG (reference sequence). The DNA of the CDR3 is TGTGCCTGGAGCGGAGGGGGGACAGGTGGTAATGAAAAACTGTTTTTT. Residues: CAWSGGGTGGNEKLFF.

The chain couples TRBV4-3 to TRBJ2-1; TRBD2 matches 7 bases. The CDR3 spans 17 residues. The J segment lost 3 bases and the V segment lost 0 bases, leaving 8 bases of the junction unmatched. Germline lookup yields CDR1 LGHNA and CDR2 YSLEER. CDR3 protein: CASSQEVALAVYNEQFF. CDR3 in DNA: TGCGCCAGCAGCCAAGAGGTAGCGCTAGCGGTCTACAATGAGCAGTTCTTC.

This clone appeared a single time. The rearrangement links TRBV4-1 to TRBJ1-5; a possible D gene is TRBD1 (5 bases). Germline CDR1 MGHRA, CDR2 YSYEKL. The V and J ends lost 1 base and 2 bases respectively, with 12 bases between them. The length of the CDR3 is 16 residues. The CDR3 here is CASSQARGEGNQPQHF. DNA of the CDR3: TGCGCCAGCAGCCAAGCTCGGGGCGAGGGCAATCAGCCCCAGCATTTT.

The chain carries TRBV7-9 and TRBJ2-2; D unresolved. CDR1 is SEHNR, CDR2 FQNEAQ, per germline (reference sequence). The V gene lost 8 bases and the J gene lost 6 bases, with 4 bases spanning the gap. CDR3 length: 10 amino acids. DNA for the CDR3: TGTGCCAGCGAGGCCGGGGAGCTGTTTTTT. This sequence encodes CASEAGELFF.

This clone was recorded a few times. V usage is TRBV7-9 and J usage is TRBJ2-4; D gene uncertain. V was cut by 5 bases and J by 6 bases, with 5 bases left in between. CDR1 and CDR2 from the germline V gene are SEHNR and FQNEAQ (reference sequence). This CDR3 is 11 amino acids long. The DNA of the CDR3 is TGTGCCAGCAGCCTACTAAACATTCAGTACTTC. Protein product: CASSLLNIQYF.

The chain links TRBV7-9 to TRBJ1-4; D call uncertain. The CDR3 runs to 17 residues. Germline V lookup: CDR1 SEHNR, CDR2 FQNEAQ (reference sequence). V shed 7 bases and J shed 0 bases, with 18 bases lying between them. CDR3 in DNA: TGTGCCAGCACCCCCGGGGAGGTATTTACAACTAATGAAAAACTGTTTTTT. Protein sequence: CASTPGEVFTTNEKLFF. The full variable domain, rest sourced from reference TRBV7-9 and TRBJ1-4, is DTGVSQNPRHKITKRGQNVTFRCDPISEHNRLYWYRQTLGQGPEFLTYFQNEAQLEKSRLLSDRFSAERPKGSFSTLEIQRTEQGDSAMYLCASTPGEVFTTNEKLFFGSGTQLSVL.

This chain joins TRBV6-5 and TRBJ2-7; a possible D gene is TRBD2 (6 bases). Germline CDR1 and CDR2: MNHEY and SVGAGI. The V end lost 3 bases, the J end lost 1 base, and 10 bases lay between the germline ends. CDR3 size: 14 residues. This CDR3 is CASSYEEGSYEQYF. CDR3 DNA: TGTGCCAGCAGTTATGAGGAGGGTTCCTACGAGCAGTACTTC.

The chain couples TRBV6-5 to TRBJ1-1; D may be TRBD1 (5 bases). The CDR3 consists of 13 residues. The V gene lost 7 bases and the J gene lost 6 bases, with 15 bases spanning the gap. CDR1 MNHEY and CDR2 SVGAGI come from the germline V gene. Written as DNA, the CDR3 is TGTGCCAGCACCCTAGGAGCGGGGGCTGAAGCTTTCTTT. Its protein is CASTLGAGAEAFF.

The chain links TRBV25-1 to TRBJ1-3; D unresolved. Trimming left V 7 bases short and J 0 bases short, with 4 bases between. Germline CDR1 and CDR2: MGHDK and SYGVNS. The CDR3 is 12 residues long. CDR3 coding DNA: TGTGCCAGCACCCTCTCTGGAAACACCATATATTTT. Protein sequence: CASTLSGNTIYF.

The gene calls are TRBV27 and TRBJ1-1; 8 bases fit TRBD1. This CDR3 comprises 15 residues. The germline V gene encodes CDR1 MNHEY and CDR2 SMNVEV (reference sequence). V gave up 5 bases and J gave up 5 bases; unmatched junction bases: 10. CDR3 loop: CASSQGTGWITEAFF. As DNA, the CDR3 is TGTGCCAGCAGTCAAGGGACAGGCTGGATTACTGAAGCTTTCTTT.

The chain uses TRBV2 and TRBJ1-6, with a tentative D call TRBD1 (6 bases). CDR1 SNHLY and CDR2 FYNNEI come from the germline V gene. Trimming stripped 4 bases from V and 9 bases from J, with 16 bases between. The CDR3 has 15 amino acids. CDR3 DNA: TGTGCCAGCAGTGCGGGGGGGCAGGGAAGTTCACCCCTCCACTTT. Translated, it gives CASSAGGQGSSPLHF.

The genes are TRBV7-8 and TRBJ2-1, with a possible D match to TRBD2 (6 bases). The CDR3 runs 13 residues. Trimming removed 4 bases at V and 8 bases at J, with 12 bases between. Germline-derived CDR1 and CDR2 are SGHVS and FQNEAQ. The CDR3 DNA follows: TGTGCCAGCAGCTCGGGACTCCCCCATGAGCAGTTCTTC. Translated: CASSSGLPHEQFF.

The CDR3: CASSPTGLVDEQYF. CDR3 sequence (DNA): TGCGCCAGCAGCCCGACAGGGCTGGTGGACGAGCAGTACTTC. The V and J genes are TRBV4-3 and TRBJ2-7, with TRBD1 matching over 7 bases. With 4 bases clipped from V and 5 bases from J, the junction kept 8 bases outside the gene matches. This CDR3 contains 14 residues. The germline V gene encodes CDR1 LGHNA and CDR2 YSLEER.

The chain recombines TRBV7-8 with TRBJ1-3; unclear D gene. Germline CDR1 is SGHVS and CDR2 is FQNEAQ. The CDR3 loop spans 18 amino acids. V lost 1 base to trimming and J lost 0 bases, with 16 bases between them. CDR3 region: CASSLGVLAEASGNTIYF. CDR3 DNA sequence: TGTGCCAGCAGCTTAGGGGTTCTTGCTGAGGCCTCTGGAAACACCATATATTTT.

V gene TRBV29-1 combines with J gene TRBJ2-1; a possible D gene is TRBD1 (5 bases). Germline values: CDR1 SQVTM, CDR2 ANQGSEA. The CDR3 has 14 residues. Between the trimmed V and J ends, which lost 3 bases and 1 base, there was a span of 10 bases. In DNA form, the CDR3 reads TGCAGCGTTGAGGGGCGTAAATCCTACAATGAGCAGTTCTTC. Its protein is CSVEGRKSYNEQFF.

The CDR3 bases are TGTGCCAGCAGTTACTCGCTGGGGGCGGACGAGCAGTACTTC. Translating it yields CASSYSLGADEQYF. The chain combines TRBV6-6 with TRBJ2-7; D might be TRBD1 (6 bases). This CDR3 comprises 14 residues. CDR1 and CDR2 (germline): MNHNY, SVGAGI (reference sequence). V lost 0 bases, J lost 5 bases, and 11 bases lay in between.